These 16 T cell receptor beta chains were sequenced from one sample in a study of blood T cell repertoires in COVID-19. Here immunoSEQ multiplex PCR was the method, and the copy in TCRdb shows in-frame clones only, minus some. The table records some 140,000 clones, about 80% of them present only once. The sequenced sample consisted of peripheral blood. Receptors were obtained from a man in his 60s with acute or convalescent COVID-19.

The chain employs TRBV13 and TRBJ2-7, with unresolved D. Trimming stripped 4 bases from V and 1 base from J, with 8 bases between. This CDR3 has 13 residues. Germline V gene sequence: CDR1 PRHDT, CDR2 FYEKMQ (reference sequence). The CDR3 DNA follows: TGTGCCAGCAGCTCTACAGAATCCTACGAGCAGTACTTC. It codes for CASSSTESYEQYF.

The gene calls are TRBV27 and TRBJ1-2, with TRBD1 as a possible D gene (6 bases). V lost 3 bases and J lost 2, with 7 bases in between. CDR1 is MNHEY, CDR2 SMNVEV, per germline (reference sequence). This CDR3 spans 13 amino acids. CDR3 DNA: TGTGCCAGCAGTTTTAGGGGGAACTATGGCTACACCTTC. This codes for CASSFRGNYGYTF.

The table lists this clone with a count of one. The rearrangement uses TRBV4-1 and TRBJ2-7; TRBD2 agrees at 10 bases. The CDR3 is made up of 15 amino acids. Trimming cost V 0 bases and J 6 bases; bases outside gene matches: 5. Germline assignment: CDR1 MGHRA and CDR2 YSYEKL. For the CDR3, the DNA is TGCGCCAGCAGCCAAGATACAGCGGGAGGGATCGAGCAGTACTTC. Protein product: CASSQDTAGGIEQYF.

In its sample, this clone was seen a few times. The chain is built from TRBV27 and TRBJ1-4, with a tentative D call TRBD1 (6 bases). Germline loops: CDR1 MNHEY, CDR2 SMNVEV (reference sequence). The CDR3 is 16 amino acids. Trimming removed 6 bases at V and 3 bases at J, with 17 bases between. DNA of the CDR3: TGTGCCAGCAGCAATCAGGGACAAGGGGCTAATGAAAAACTGTTTTTT. Protein sequence: CASSNQGQGANEKLFF.

In this sample, this clone turned up a few times. V gene TRBV5-5 combines with J gene TRBJ2-7; D may be TRBD2 (6 bases). The germline V gene encodes CDR1 SGHKS and CDR2 YYEKEE (reference sequence). Trimming took off 4 bases at V and 4 bases at J, with 15 bases between the two ends. The CDR3 length is 14 residues. The CDR3 region has the DNA TGTGCCAGCAGCCCCGGACTAAATCGGTACGAGCAGTACTTC. Amino acid sequence: CASSPGLNRYEQYF.

This rearrangement joins TRBV5-1 to TRBJ1-2, with 8 bases that match TRBD1. Germline assignment: CDR1 SGHRS and CDR2 YFSETQ. The CDR3 length is 13 residues. Unmatched junction bases numbered 10, after V lost 4 bases and J lost 11 bases. CDR3 protein: CASSPGTGFGYTF. CDR3 DNA: TGCGCCAGCAGCCCCGGGACAGGATTCGGTTACACCTTC.

The chain is built from TRBV6-2 or TRBV6-3 and TRBJ2-7; a weak D match, TRBD2 (5 bases). V was shortened by 5 bases and J by 6 bases, with 20 bases between the two germline ends. This CDR3 comprises 15 residues. Germline CDR1 MNHEY, CDR2 SVGEGT. CDR3 protein: CASSNGRVDRPEQYF. CDR3 sequence (DNA): TGTGCCAGCAGTAATGGGCGGGTGGATCGTCCCGAGCAGTACTTC.

V and J are TRBV28 and TRBJ2-3, with 8 bases aligning to TRBD1. V shed 4 bases, J shed 4 bases, and the junction held 4 bases outside the gene matches. Germline loops: CDR1 MDHEN, CDR2 SYDVKM. The length of the CDR3 is 14 residues. The CDR3 nucleotides read TGTGCCAGCAGTTCACAGGGGGAGGCAGATACGCAGTATTTT. It is translated as CASSSQGEADTQYF.

The V and J genes are TRBV21-1 and TRBJ1-1. TRBV21-1 is an annotated pseudogene. The CDR3 consists of 14 residues. This CDR3 reads CASSKARGLTEAFF. Written as DNA, the CDR3 is TGTGCCAGCAGCAAAGCTCGAGGGCTTACTGAAGCTTTCTTT.

The rearrangement uses TRBV4-3 and TRBJ1-1; D perhaps matches TRBD1 (6 bases). CDR1 LGHNA and CDR2 YSLEER come from the germline V gene. The CDR3 is 16 residues long. Trimming shortened V by 0 bases and J by 4 bases, and 15 bases separated the two germline ends. The CDR3 region is CASSQEGGRLSTEAFF. DNA for the CDR3: TGCGCCAGCAGCCAAGAAGGGGGACGGCTGAGCACTGAAGCTTTCTTT.

V gene TRBV30 combines with J gene TRBJ2-4, with TRBD1 matching 9 bases. The CDR3 totals 15 residues. The junction had 11 bases not matched to a gene; V was cut back by 3 bases and J by 8 bases. Germline-derived CDR1 and CDR2 are GTSNPN and SVGIG (reference sequence). The CDR3 here is CAWSTGTGPWDIQYF. The CDR3 DNA follows: TGTGCCTGGAGCACCGGGACAGGGCCTTGGGACATTCAGTACTTC.

The chain is built from TRBV3-1 (or the pseudogene TRBV3-2) and TRBJ1-4; 8 nucleotides agree with TRBD1. CDR1 and CDR2 (germline): LGHDT, YNNKEL (reference sequence). Losses at the gene ends were 1 base for V and 4 bases for J; bases not matched to a gene: 2. The CDR3 runs to 15 residues. In DNA form, the CDR3 reads TGTGCCAGCAGCCAAGGAGGACAGGGTAATGAAAAACTGTTTTTT. Translating gives CASSQGGQGNEKLFF.

This clone was picked up a small number of times. The V call is TRBV4-2, the J call TRBJ2-3; the D gene is possibly TRBD2 (5 bases). Trimming took 1 base from V and 1 from J, leaving 9 bases between them. The germline gives CDR1 LGHNA, CDR2 YNFKEQ. CDR3 length equals 15 residues. CDR3 nucleotides: TGTGCCAGCAGCCAAGGAGGGAGCGGCACAGATACGCAGTATTTT. It specifies CASSQGGSGTDTQYF.

This chain uses TRBV20-1 with TRBJ2-5; TRBD1 is a possible D gene (5 bases). The CDR3 consists of 15 residues. V shed 3 bases and J shed 2 bases, with 16 bases lying between them. Germline V gene lookup returns CDR1 DFQATT and CDR2 SNEGSKA (reference sequence). The CDR3 DNA sequence: TGCAGTGCTAGTAAGGGGTCCTTCGTTCAAGAGACCCAGTACTTC. Its protein is CSASKGSFVQETQYF.

The chain joins TRBV5-5 to TRBJ2-1; 14 bases align to TRBD2. Trimming cost V 5 bases and J 8 bases; bases outside gene matches: 6. Germline V gene lookup returns CDR1 SGHKS and CDR2 YYEKEE (reference sequence). There are 15 residues in the CDR3. The CDR3: CASRAGLAGVDEQFF. As DNA, the CDR3 is TGTGCCAGCAGGGCGGGACTAGCGGGAGTAGATGAGCAGTTCTTC.

The V gene is TRBV7-2, the J gene TRBJ2-7; TRBD2 aligns across 10 bases. The CDR3 sequence is 16 residues long. The germline V gene has CDR1 SGHTA and CDR2 FQGNSA. Losses at the gene ends were 5 bases for V and 7 bases for J; bases not matched to a gene: 14. This chain's CDR3 is CASSHPGSGREREQYF. In DNA form, the CDR3 reads TGTGCCAGCAGCCACCCAGGGAGCGGGAGGGAAAGAGAGCAGTACTTC.